The rows below give T cell receptor beta chains drawn from one sample of a study of blood T cell repertoires in COVID-19. Data came from immunoSEQ multiplex PCR; TCRdb stores just in-frame clones and leaves some out. The repertoire includes fewer than 700,000 clones, less than 90% of them detected once, and roughly 8.3% sits in the top ten. Material: peripheral blood. Receptors originate from a woman aged 50 to 60 with COVID-19, enrolled during active disease. Each CDR3 is given with its conserved first and last residue. A D gene is named only where the DNA matches it firmly. Not all rows give a size; the values are once, few, many and, for expanded clones, a class.

TRBV9,NA,NA,TRBJ1-2,CAREGGGYTF
TRBV29-1,NA,NA,TRBJ1-1,CSVARGSLNTEAFF
TRBV6-2/TRBV6-3,NA,NA,TRBJ2-3,CASSGGQSPDTQYF
TRBV2,NA,NA,TRBJ1-1,CASRPDRLNTEAFF
TRBV5-4,NA,NA,TRBJ2-1,CASSSNRDEQFF
TRBV5-6,NA,TRBD1,TRBJ2-1,CASSFGQGPYNEQFF
TRBV3-1/TRBV3-2,NA,NA,TRBJ1-5,CASSQRGMPQHF
TRBV10-3,NA,TRBD1,TRBJ1-2,CAISYTGQGEKGYTF
TRBV12-5,NA,TRBD1,TRBJ1-1,CASGLDVGTGRKEAFF
TRBV3-1/TRBV3-2,NA,NA,TRBJ1-1,CASSQRFGAGDTEAFF
TRBV18,NA,TRBD1,TRBJ1-1,CASSPLGQGAFF
TRBV3-1/TRBV3-2,NA,NA,TRBJ2-6,CASSPGTFRSGANVLTF
TRBV5-6,NA,NA,TRBJ2-7,CLKGRGANYYEQYF
TRBV11-2,NA,NA,TRBJ2-7,CASSLGSGYEQYF
TRBV19,NA,NA,TRBJ2-7,CASSSAAGHEQYF
TRBV6-4,NA,TRBD1,TRBJ1-6,CASSRTGEGNSPLHF
TRBV5-6,NA,NA,TRBJ1-4,CASSGTTGSNEKLFF
TRBV10-2,NA,NA,TRBJ1-3,CASNAGLTPGNTIYF
TRBV30,NA,NA,TRBJ1-2,CAWSGSGFGGYTF
TRBV20-1,NA,NA,TRBJ2-1,CSASLANEQFF
TRBV7-3,NA,TRBD2,TRBJ2-3,CASSRTSGGAETDTQYF
TRBV5-4,once,TRBD1,TRBJ2-7,CASSRGTGLYEQYF
TRBV29-1,NA,TRBD1,TRBJ2-1,CSVGDRDPDEQFF
TRBV7-2,NA,NA,TRBJ2-7,CASSLAASIEQYF
TRBV3-1/TRBV3-2,NA,NA,TRBJ2-3,CASSPREGPYTQYF
TRBV4-1,NA,NA,TRBJ1-3,CASSQDPWEGNTIYF
TRBV5-6,NA,NA,TRBJ1-2,CASSLDGMGYTF
TRBV3-1/TRBV3-2,NA,NA,TRBJ1-1,CASSTTVNTEAFF
TRBV5-1,NA,TRBD1,TRBJ2-1,CASSLEGQGVIEQFF
TRBV29-1,NA,NA,TRBJ1-2,CSGGDPNYGYTF
TRBV5-1,once,TRBD2,TRBJ2-7,CASSLLYRGGPPYEQYF
TRBV14,NA,NA,TRBJ1-1,CASSHGVTTEAFF
TRBV19,NA,TRBD2,TRBJ2-1,CASSTLTSGAHEQFF
TRBV27,NA,NA,TRBJ1-5,CASSLGSYQPQHF